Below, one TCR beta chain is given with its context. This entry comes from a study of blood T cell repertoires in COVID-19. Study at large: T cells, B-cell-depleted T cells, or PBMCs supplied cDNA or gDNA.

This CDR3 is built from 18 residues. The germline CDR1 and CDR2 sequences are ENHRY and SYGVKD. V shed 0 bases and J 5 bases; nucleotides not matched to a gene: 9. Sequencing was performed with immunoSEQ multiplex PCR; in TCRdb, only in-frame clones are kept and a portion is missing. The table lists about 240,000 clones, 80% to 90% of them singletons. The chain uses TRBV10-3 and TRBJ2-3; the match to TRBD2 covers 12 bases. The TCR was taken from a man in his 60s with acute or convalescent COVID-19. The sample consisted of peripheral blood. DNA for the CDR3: TGTGCCATCAGTGAGTCAAGTCTAGCGGGAGGGCCGAAAGATACGCAGTATTTT. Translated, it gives CAISESSLAGGPKDTQYF.